This T cell receptor (beta chain) was found in a study of control samples from healthy donors and cancer patients. In its sample, this clone was seen a few times. CDR3 length: 15 amino acids. Trimming removed 6 bases at V and 4 bases at J, with 13 bases between. The germline gives CDR1 SGHTA, CDR2 FQGNSA. TCRdb keeps only in-frame clones here, not all; method: immunoSEQ multiplex PCR. The table includes roughly 89,000 clones, 91% detected once. The chain combines TRBV7-2 with TRBJ1-6; D is unclear. Sequenced input: blood. This clonotype originated in a man aged 50-59 years in good health. CDR3 protein: CASSLQDDYNSPLHF. The CDR3 nucleotides are TGTGCCAGCAGTTTGCAGGACGATTATAATTCACCCCTCCACTTT.